This is a list of T cell receptor beta chains from one sample in a study of spatial heterogeneity in lung cancer. MiXCR, run by TCRdb on the 5' RACE reads, gives a single entry per CDR3 protein. The sample consists of about 47,000 distinct CDR3 sequences, around 11% of them appearing once. Specimen: PBMCs, collected at follow-up. These receptors all stem from a male donor with early-stage non-small cell lung cancer. CDR3s include the opening cysteine and the closing phenylalanine or tryptophan. A D gene is named only where the DNA matches it firmly. Clone size is shown for a subset of rows, as once, few, many or a class of expanded clone.

size	V	J	D	DNA	CDR3
many	TRBV7-3	TRBJ2-3	-	TGTGCCAGCAGCTTGGATCTAAGCGATACGCAGTATTTT	CASSLDLSDTQYF
few	TRBV6-2/TRBV6-3	TRBJ1-2	-	TGTGCCAGCACCTGGGGGAACTATGGCTACACCTTC	CASTWGNYGYTF
many	TRBV29-1	TRBJ2-2	-	TGCAGCGTTGCCAGGGGTTCGGCCGGGGAGCTGTTTTTT	CSVARGSAGELFF
many	TRBV15	TRBJ1-2	-	TGTGCCACCAGCAGAGAACCAGGGTACTATGGCTACACCTTC	CATSREPGYYGYTF
many	TRBV10-3	TRBJ2-1	-	TGTGCCATCAGTGAGTCCGGAGACACAAATGAGCAGTTCTTC	CAISESGDTNEQFF
-	TRBV19	TRBJ2-2	-	TGTGCCAGTAGTGTAACGAAGAACACCGGGGAGCTGTTTTTT	CASSVTKNTGELFF
many	TRBV20-1	TRBJ1-1	TRBD1	TGCAGTGCTAGAGGAGGGGGCGGATGGAACACTGAAGCTTTCTTT	CSARGGGGWNTEAFF
many	TRBV4-3	TRBJ1-1	TRBD1	TGCGCCAGCAGCCAAGATTTTGGAGGAGGGGGCTATGAGGCTTTCTTT	CASSQDFGGGGYEAFF
-	TRBV28	TRBJ1-2	-	TGTGCCAGCAGTTCCGGGCCTTCATATGGCTACACCTTC	CASSSGPSYGYTF
-	TRBV2	TRBJ2-3	-	TGTGCCAGCAGTCAAGGGGATACGCAGTATTTT	CASSQGDTQYF
few	TRBV30	TRBJ1-1	-	TGTGCCTGGATTGGGGACCTGAACACTGAAGCTTTCTTT	CAWIGDLNTEAFF
few	TRBV20-1	TRBJ1-1	TRBD1	TGCAGTGCTAGAGTCTGGACAGGGGCGAACACTGAAGCTTTCTTT	CSARVWTGANTEAFF
-	TRBV6-5	TRBJ2-7	-	TGTGCCAGCAGTTACTCGAGAACCGGGACACCGAATTACGAGCAGTACTTC	CASSYSRTGTPNYEQYF
few	TRBV20-1	TRBJ2-7	-	TGCAGTGCTAGAGATGGGGGTAGGGAAGCCTACGAGCAGTACTTC	CSARDGGREAYEQYF
few	TRBV5-8	TRBJ2-2	TRBD1	TGTGCCAGCAGTTTCGACAGGGAGATACACGGGGAGCTGTTTTTT	CASSFDREIHGELFF
many	TRBV7-2	TRBJ2-1	-	TGTGCCAGCAGCTCCCGGGGCATTCCCCCTTTCTTC	CASSSRGIPPFF
many	TRBV4-2	TRBJ1-2	TRBD1	TGTGCCAGCAGCCAGACAGGGGTCTATGGCTACACCTTC	CASSQTGVYGYTF
many	TRBV6-6	TRBJ1-6	-	TGTGCCAGCAGTTATGCGGCGGGGAATTCACCCCTCCACTTT	CASSYAAGNSPLHF
-	TRBV18	TRBJ2-7	-	TGTGCCAGCTCACCATTTGGGAGGATTGCCTACGAGCAGTACTTC	CASSPFGRIAYEQYF
-	TRBV19	TRBJ1-2	-	TGTGCCAGTAGTACGGACGCCCGGGGTGGCTACACCTTC	CASSTDARGGYTF
many	TRBV14	TRBJ2-7	-	TGTGCCAGCAGCCATATGGGCGACGAGCAGTACTTC	CASSHMGDEQYF
many	TRBV2	TRBJ2-3	-	TGTGCCAGCAGTGAGACAGATACGCAGTATTTT	CASSETDTQYF
-	TRBV5-1	TRBJ2-5	-	TGCGCCAGCAGCTTGGATGGCGGGCAAGAGACCCAGTACTTC	CASSLDGGQETQYF
many	TRBV5-8	TRBJ2-1	-	TGTGCCAGCACCCGCTCGGGACAATCCTACAATGAGCAGTTCTTC	CASTRSGQSYNEQFF
many	TRBV27	TRBJ2-7	-	TGTGCCAGCAGGGTGGCGAACGAGCAGTACTTC	CASRVANEQYF
-	TRBV20-1	TRBJ2-2	-	TGCAGTGCTAGAGAAGGTTCACCGGGGACCGGGGAGCTGTTTTTT	CSAREGSPGTGELFF
many	TRBV7-6	TRBJ2-1	-	TGTGCCTTGGGCCAGGATGAGCAGTTCTTC	CALGQDEQFF
many	TRBV20-1	TRBJ1-4	-	TGCAGTGCAGCACAGAGGGGTGAAAAACTGTTTTTT	CSAAQRGEKLFF
many	TRBV5-5	TRBJ1-5	-	TGTGCCAGCAGCTTGTTGTGGGAAAGCAATCAGCCCCAGCATTTT	CASSLLWESNQPQHF
-	TRBV7-2	TRBJ2-7	-	TGTGCCAGCAGCCCCCAAGCGGACTCCTACGAGCAGTACTTC	CASSPQADSYEQYF
many	TRBV12-3/TRBV12-4	TRBJ2-7	-	TGTGCCAGCAGTCCGGGACCCTACGAGCAGTACTTC	CASSPGPYEQYF
many	TRBV4-1	TRBJ1-5	-	TGCGCCAGCAGCCAAGAAATAGGAGTTCAGCCCCAGCATTTT	CASSQEIGVQPQHF
-	TRBV6-5	TRBJ2-7	TRBD2	TGTGCCAGCAGTTCCAGGACTAGCGGGAGGTCCAACGAGCAGTACTTC	CASSSRTSGRSNEQYF
-	TRBV15	TRBJ2-5	TRBD1	TGTGCCACCAGCAGAGGACAGGGGGCAGAGACCCAGTACTTC	CATSRGQGAETQYF
-	TRBV7-2	TRBJ2-3	TRBD1	TGTGCCAGCAGCCCGGGGGACAGGGGCACAGATACGCAGTATTTT	CASSPGDRGTDTQYF
few	TRBV12-3/TRBV12-4	TRBJ1-2	-	TGTGCCAGCAGTTCCTCCACCCAGGGGAATAATAACTATGGCTACACCTTC	CASSSSTQGNNNYGYTF
many	TRBV29-1	TRBJ2-7	-	TGCAGCGCCCGTCGGGAAGGGAAGGCCGAGCAGTACTTC	CSARREGKAEQYF
few	TRBV4-1	TRBJ1-2	TRBD1	TGCGCCAGCAGCCAAGGTCGAGGACAGGACCCAAACTATGGCTACACCTTC	CASSQGRGQDPNYGYTF
few	TRBV5-1	TRBJ1-2	TRBD1	TGCGCCAGCAGCCCGGGACAGACCTATGGCTACACCTTC	CASSPGQTYGYTF
-	TRBV27	TRBJ2-3	-	TGTGCCAGCAGTTTATCGCCAGATACGCAGTATTTT	CASSLSPDTQYF
few	TRBV7-3	TRBJ2-1	-	TGTGCCAGCAGTAGCGGCAATGAGCAGTTCTTC	CASSSGNEQFF
few	TRBV19	TRBJ1-2	TRBD1	TGTGCCAGTAGTAGAGAGACAGGGGCGGAGGATGGCTACACCTTC	CASSRETGAEDGYTF
-	TRBV27	TRBJ2-3	TRBD2	TGTGCCAGCAGTTCCCAAGCGGGGGGGCGTGCAGATACGCAGTATTTT	CASSSQAGGRADTQYF
-	TRBV28	TRBJ1-2	-	TGTGCCAGCCTAAAAGGCCTACCAGAGGGCTACACCTTC	CASLKGLPEGYTF
few	TRBV2	TRBJ2-7	-	TGTGCCAGCGGTAGCGAGCAGTACTTC	CASGSEQYF